The 7 T cell receptor beta chains listed next were all sequenced from one sample in a study of early T cells in non-severe SARS-CoV-2 infection (dated by TCRdb to 2020 to 2022). The library was prepared using 5' RACE. TCRdb records NextSeq 500 as the sequencer. TCRdb applied fastp at Q25 and MiXCR to the public reads, then kept only in-frame beta chains. Rows merge per CDR3 protein into single entries with the most common DNA and genes. Present in this sample are just under 65,000 distinct CDR3 sequences, 4.5% to 7.5% of which were seen just once. The top ten constitute roughly 3.5% of the sample. The source material was whole blood, sampled at baseline. The source of these receptors is an adult who was a healthcare worker with PCR-confirmed SARS-CoV-2 infection or an uninfected control (not recorded which).

This clonotype appeared a few times. This chain connects TRBV30 to TRBJ1-2; 7 bases align to TRBD1. CDR3 length equals 12 residues. Germline V gene sequence: CDR1 GTSNPN, CDR2 SVGIG (reference sequence). J was trimmed by 2 bases and V by 4 bases; bases with no gene match: 1. The DNA of the CDR3 is TGTGCCTGGAAGGGGGCAAACTATGGCTACACCTTC. It specifies CAWKGANYGYTF. The variable domain in full, completed from reference TRBV30 and TRBJ1-2, reads SQTIHQWPATLVQPVGSPLSLECTVEGTSNPNLYWYRQAAGRGLQLLFYSVGIGQISSEVPQNLSASRPQDRQFILSSKKLLLSDSGFYLCAWKGANYGYTFGSGTRLTVV.

In this sample, this clonotype turned up many times. This chain joins TRBV30 and TRBJ1-6; possibly TRBD1 for D (6 bases). V shed 8 bases and J shed 2 bases, with 16 bases lying between them. CDR3 length equals 15 residues. Germline-derived CDR1 and CDR2 are GTSNPN and SVGIG (reference sequence). CDR3 residues: CALDGGDTYNSPLHF. The CDR3 coding sequence is TGTGCCCTGGACGGAGGGGACACCTATAATTCACCCCTCCACTTT.

This clonotype came up many times. The chain employs TRBV5-1 and TRBJ1-2; no reliable D call. The CDR3 extends over 17 amino acids. V lost 2 bases and J lost 8, with 25 bases in between. Germline assignment: CDR1 SGHRS and CDR2 YFSETQ. DNA for the CDR3: TGCGCCAGCAGCTTATTCATCGGTGGTCCCGCCGTGCGAGGCTACACCTTC. Translated, it gives CASSLFIGGPAVRGYTF.

There are many counts of this clonotype. The chain has TRBV30 and TRBJ1-1, with D perhaps TRBD1 (5 bases). Per germline, CDR1 GTSNPN and CDR2 SVGIG (reference sequence). The CDR3 consists of 16 residues. V was clipped by 5 bases and J by 1 base, with 20 bases between them. DNA for the CDR3: TGTGCCTGGGGGTTGGCAGGGATGGTGGAGAACACTGAAGCTTTCTTT. Its protein product is CAWGLAGMVENTEAFF.

The table lists this clonotype with many counts. The chain uses TRBV10-3 and TRBJ1-4, with 11 positions matching TRBD1. Germline V gene lookup returns CDR1 ENHRY and CDR2 SYGVKD. The ends lost 0 bases at V and 8 bases at J; junction bases unmatched: 2. The CDR3 is made up of 15 amino acids. Written as DNA, the CDR3 is TGTGCCATCAGTGAGTCGGACAGGGGGCACGAAAAACTGTTTTTT. Residues: CAISESDRGHEKLFF.

At least ten counts were recorded for this clonotype. This chain links TRBV20-1 with TRBJ2-7; 7 bases align to TRBD1. Germline V gene data show CDR1 as DFQATT and CDR2 as SNEGSKA (reference sequence). The V gene end was trimmed by 1 base and the J gene end by 6 bases; junction bases not matched to a gene: 6. The CDR3 covers 13 residues. The CDR3 loop reads CSARAGRGPEQYF. The CDR3 nucleotides read TGCAGTGCTAGAGCGGGAAGGGGGCCCGAGCAGTACTTC.

This clonotype occurred many times. This chain links TRBV6-1 with TRBJ2-5; TRBD1 matches 11 bases. The CDR3 sequence is 15 residues long. Trimming took 7 bases from V and 5 from J; bases not matched to a gene: 9. The V gene's germline CDR1 is MNHNS and CDR2 SASEGT. CDR3 DNA: TGTGCCAGCAACCTAGGGACAGGGGGAGGGGAGACCCAGTACTTC. It specifies CASNLGTGGGETQYF.